Following are 8 T cell receptor beta chains from one sample sequenced in a study of shared clonotypes between healthy human individuals. Libraries were prepared by immunoSEQ multiplex PCR; TCRdb keeps only in-frame clonotypes and omits some of them. The table has a few million clones, just over 90% seen once. Input material: naive CD4+ T cells sorted from blood. Subset described: CD45RA+ positively selected. The receptors originated from a man younger than 35 in good health.

A remark on this clone: Other DNA sequences within the sample encode an identical CDR3. This chain connects TRBV6-5 to TRBJ2-5; maybe TRBD1 (7 bases). The germline V gene encodes CDR1 MNHEY and CDR2 SVGAGI. The CDR3 contains 13 residues. Trimming cost V 4 bases and J 4 bases, with 10 bases left between them. CDR3 bases: TGTGCCAGCAGTTCCCAGGGGGGAGAGACCCAGTACTTC. As protein: CASSSQGGETQYF.

The J gene is TRBJ2-7, the V gene TRBV6-1; D perhaps matches TRBD1 (6 bases). CDR3 length: 15 amino acids. Germline V gene sequence: CDR1 MNHNS, CDR2 SASEGT. V was pared by 1 base and J by 6 bases, with 16 bases between. The CDR3 loop reads CASSEGTAPRGEQYF. Here the CDR3 DNA reads TGTGCCAGCAGTGAAGGGACAGCCCCTAGAGGCGAGCAGTACTTC.

This rearrangement joins TRBV6-5 to TRBJ2-1; D perhaps matches TRBD2 (6 bases). This CDR3 is built from 16 residues. The germline V gene encodes CDR1 MNHEY and CDR2 SVGAGI. Between the trimmed V and J ends, which lost 4 bases and 9 bases, there was a span of 22 bases. The CDR3 reads CASSSAGKGTFGEQFF. DNA for the CDR3: TGTGCCAGCAGTTCCGCGGGGAAAGGGACCTTTGGTGAGCAGTTCTTC.

The rearrangement joins TRBV4-1 to TRBJ1-2, with TRBD1 identical over 9 bases. This CDR3 contains 16 residues. Germline V gives CDR1 MGHRA, CDR2 YSYEKL. V shed 3 bases and J 4 bases; nucleotides not matched to a gene: 9. This CDR3 reads CASSHSSSGQGYGYTF. CDR3 DNA: TGCGCCAGCAGCCATTCATCCTCGGGACAGGGCTATGGCTACACCTTC.

The V call is TRBV5-1, the J call TRBJ2-2, with D unclear. The V and J ends lost 4 bases and 6 bases respectively, with 13 bases between them. Per the germline V gene, CDR1 is SGHRS and CDR2 is YFSETQ. The CDR3 covers 14 residues. The CDR3 nucleotides are TGCGCCAGCAGCCTCGGGTCCCAGGCCGGGGAGCTGTTTTTT. It codes for CASSLGSQAGELFF.

About this clone: The identical CDR3 is also encoded by other nucleotide sequences in the sample. The J gene is TRBJ2-1, the V gene TRBV6-5; D is unclear. The CDR3 is made up of 15 amino acids. Germline V gene lookup returns CDR1 MNHEY and CDR2 SVGAGI. V was cut by 0 bases and J by 0 bases, with 6 bases left in between. The CDR3 sequence is CASSYSQSSYNEQFF. In DNA form, the CDR3 reads TGTGCCAGCAGTTACTCTCAGAGCTCCTACAATGAGCAGTTCTTC.

V usage is TRBV10-1 and J usage is TRBJ2-7; D gene unclear. CDR1 and CDR2 (germline): WNHNN, SYGVQD (reference sequence). There are 13 residues in the CDR3. V dropped 2 bases and J dropped 3 bases, with 8 bases sitting between them. This chain's CDR3 is CASSENSLYEQYF. The CDR3 DNA sequence: TGCGCCAGCAGTGAGAACTCCCTCTACGAGCAGTACTTC.

In this sample, this clone turned up once. The chain uses TRBV6-6 and TRBJ2-7; D not resolved. Germline-derived CDR1 and CDR2 are MNHNY and SVGAGI (reference sequence). The CDR3 has 14 residues. Deletions cut 6 bases from V and 6 bases from J, with 18 bases between. As DNA, the CDR3 is TGTGCCAGCAGCCAAACTGAATGGTCGACCGAGCAGTACTTC. Amino acid sequence: CASSQTEWSTEQYF.